Presented here are 3 T cell receptor beta chains from one specimen sequenced in a study of T cells after yellow fever vaccination. Each CDR3 protein is one row after TCRdb ran MiXCR on the 5' RACE reads. The repertoire includes about 350,000 distinct CDR3 sequences, about 4% of them detected once, and around 23% sits in the top ten. Sequencing used PBMCs, obtained 5 days after the yellow fever booster vaccination. The receptors were sampled from a man between 18 and 29 years old who received the YFV17D yellow fever vaccine.

Remarks on this clonotype: A much larger clone sits a single nucleotide away, making a read error possible. The rearrangement joins TRBV20-1 to TRBJ1-5; D is unclear. Germline CDR1 reads DFQATT; CDR2 reads SNEGSKA (reference sequence). This CDR3 has 13 residues. V lost 5 bases to trimming and J lost 2 bases, with 10 bases between them. The CDR3 sequence: CSAPEYRNQPQHF. The CDR3 region has the DNA TGCAGTGCTCCAGAGTATCGCAATCAGCCCCAGCATTTT.

V is TRBV6-5 and J is TRBJ1-6; D remains unclear. Trimming cost V 6 bases and J 7 bases, with 10 bases left between them. Germline-derived CDR1 and CDR2 are MNHEY and SVGAGI. The length of the CDR3 is 13 residues. For the CDR3, the DNA is TGTGCCAGCAGGGCGGACGGGAATTCACCCCTCCACTTT. Its translation: CASRADGNSPLHF.

In this sample, this clonotype turned up a few times. This sequence joins TRBV20-1 and TRBJ2-5; 10 bases map to TRBD1. Germline V CDR1 and CDR2: DFQATT, SNEGSKA (reference sequence). The CDR3 loop spans 14 amino acids. J gave up 5 bases and V 3 bases, and 6 bases lay outside the gene matches. The CDR3 here is CSASRTGGGETQYF. The CDR3, as DNA: TGCAGTGCTAGCAGGACAGGGGGTGGGGAGACCCAGTACTTC.